Each of the 3 T cell receptor beta chains below was sequenced from the same sample in a study of T cells after yellow fever vaccination. One entry per CDR3 protein, called by TCRdb with MiXCR from the 5' RACE reads. The sample shows some 340,000 distinct CDR3 sequences, roughly 4% of them seen only once. The sequences come from PBMCs, collected 5 days after the yellow fever booster vaccination. These receptor sequences come from a man younger than 30 who received the YFV17D yellow fever vaccine.

Ten or more counts support this clonotype. V gene TRBV20-1 combines with J gene TRBJ2-3, with TRBD2 identical over 8 bases. In germline, CDR1 is DFQATT, CDR2 SNEGSKA (reference sequence). With 6 bases clipped from V and 5 bases from J, the junction kept 10 bases outside the gene matches. The CDR3 spans 14 residues. For the CDR3, the DNA is TGCAGTGCCTTGTCGGGGGGGCCGGGAGATACGCAGTATTTT. Its translation is CSALSGGPGDTQYF.

This clonotype came up many times. The CDR3 DNA reads as TGCAGTGCTATTCTAGGGGGGCCCGAGACCCAGTACTTC. Translation: CSAILGGPETQYF. This chain joins TRBV20-1 and TRBJ2-5, with D perhaps being TRBD1 or TRBD2 (6 bases each). V was shortened by 4 bases and J by 5 bases, with 14 bases between the two germline ends. Germline V gene sequence: CDR1 DFQATT, CDR2 SNEGSKA (reference sequence). The CDR3 is 13 amino acids.

The rearrangement joins TRBV12-5 to TRBJ2-3; D is ambiguous. CDR3 length: 12 amino acids. Per the germline V gene, CDR1 is LGHNT and CDR2 is FRNRAP. Trimming removed 5 bases from V and 1 base from J, with 4 bases in between. The CDR3 sequence: CASGKRTDTQYF. CDR3 DNA sequence: TGTGCTAGTGGTAAACGCACAGATACGCAGTATTTT.